The clone carrying this T cell receptor beta chain was found a few times. Its antigen remains unknown. This entry belongs to a study of T-cell reconstitution after alpha-beta-depleted transplantation in children. Construction of the TCRbeta library involved unique molecular identifiers. TCRdb redid the calling of the PCR reads with MiXCR, one entry per CDR3 protein. The sample holds 90,000 to 130,000 distinct CDR3 sequences; approximately 10% are singletons and the top ten take less than 45%. The V gene's germline CDR1 is SEHNR and CDR2 FQNEAQ (reference sequence). Trimming took 6 bases from V and 11 from J, leaving 17 bases between them. The CDR3 runs to 13 residues. Study observations and caveats: Hyperexpanded clones declined; after one year, newly produced T cells mostly supplied diversity. Surviving recipient T cells and thymic progenitors produced the high day-60 TCRbeta diversity seen in some patients.

The receptor's source is a boy between 2 and 15 years old with acute lymphoblastic leukemia, due to receive a stem cell transplant. The sample was PBMCs, taken before TCRalphabeta/CD19-depleted stem cell transplant. The gene calls are TRBV7-9 and TRBJ2-1; no clear D gene. The CDR3 here is CASRDGLAEQQFF. CDR3 bases: TGTGCCAGCAGAGACGGTCTGGCTGAACAGCAGTTCTTC.